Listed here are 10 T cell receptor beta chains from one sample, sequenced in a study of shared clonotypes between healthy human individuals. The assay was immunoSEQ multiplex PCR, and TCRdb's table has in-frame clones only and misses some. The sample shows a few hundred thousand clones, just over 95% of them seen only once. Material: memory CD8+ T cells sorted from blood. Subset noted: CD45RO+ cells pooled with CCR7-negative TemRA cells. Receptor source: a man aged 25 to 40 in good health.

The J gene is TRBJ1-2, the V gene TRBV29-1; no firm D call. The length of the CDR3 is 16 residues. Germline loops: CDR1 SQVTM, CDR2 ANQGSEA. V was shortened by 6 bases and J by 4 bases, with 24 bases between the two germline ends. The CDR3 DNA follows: TGCAGCGTCGAGTCCGGCACCACCAAAGGACGCTATGGCTACACCTTC. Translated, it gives CSVESGTTKGRYGYTF.

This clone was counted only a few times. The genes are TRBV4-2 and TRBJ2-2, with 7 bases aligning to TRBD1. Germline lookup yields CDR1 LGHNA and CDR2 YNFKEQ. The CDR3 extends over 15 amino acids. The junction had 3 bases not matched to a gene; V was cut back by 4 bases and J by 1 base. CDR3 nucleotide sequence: TGTGCCAGCAGCCTCCGGGACAGGAACACCGGGGAGCTGTTTTTT. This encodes CASSLRDRNTGELFF.

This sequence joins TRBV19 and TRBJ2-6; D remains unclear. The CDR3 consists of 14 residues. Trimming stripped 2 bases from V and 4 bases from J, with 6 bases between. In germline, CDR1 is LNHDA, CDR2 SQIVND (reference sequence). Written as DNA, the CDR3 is TGTGCCAGTAGTATACGTCGGGGGGCCAACGTCCTGACTTTC. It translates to CASSIRRGANVLTF.

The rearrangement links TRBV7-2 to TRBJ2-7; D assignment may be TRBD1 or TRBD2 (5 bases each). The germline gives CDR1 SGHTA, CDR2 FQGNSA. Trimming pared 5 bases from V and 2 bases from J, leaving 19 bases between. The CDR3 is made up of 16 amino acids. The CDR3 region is CASSLRGDLRTYEQYF. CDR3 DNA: TGTGCCAGCAGCCTCCGGGGCGATCTCAGAACCTACGAGCAGTACTTC.

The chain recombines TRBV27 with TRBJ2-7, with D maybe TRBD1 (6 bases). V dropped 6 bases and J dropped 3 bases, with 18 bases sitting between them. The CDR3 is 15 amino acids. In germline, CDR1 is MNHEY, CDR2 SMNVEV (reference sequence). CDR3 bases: TGTGCCAGCAGCAAGGTTCGCGAACAGGGCTACGAGCAGTACTTC. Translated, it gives CASSKVREQGYEQYF.

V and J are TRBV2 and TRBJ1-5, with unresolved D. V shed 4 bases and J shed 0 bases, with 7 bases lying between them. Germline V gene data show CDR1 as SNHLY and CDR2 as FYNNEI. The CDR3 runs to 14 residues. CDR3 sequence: CASSGRSSNQPQHF. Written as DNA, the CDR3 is TGTGCCAGCAGTGGAAGGTCTAGCAATCAGCCCCAGCATTTT.

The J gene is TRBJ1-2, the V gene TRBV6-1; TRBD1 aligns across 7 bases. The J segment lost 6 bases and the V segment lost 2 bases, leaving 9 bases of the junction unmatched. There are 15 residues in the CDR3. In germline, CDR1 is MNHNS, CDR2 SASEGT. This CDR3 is CASSETARGKDGYTF. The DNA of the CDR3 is TGTGCCAGCAGTGAAACGGCCAGGGGGAAAGATGGCTACACCTTC.

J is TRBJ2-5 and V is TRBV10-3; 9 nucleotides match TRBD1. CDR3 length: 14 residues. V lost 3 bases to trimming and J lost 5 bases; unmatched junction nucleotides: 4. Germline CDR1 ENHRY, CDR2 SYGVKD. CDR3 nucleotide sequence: TGTGCCATCAGTGACCACAGGGGGCAGGAGACCCAGTACTTC. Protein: CAISDHRGQETQYF.

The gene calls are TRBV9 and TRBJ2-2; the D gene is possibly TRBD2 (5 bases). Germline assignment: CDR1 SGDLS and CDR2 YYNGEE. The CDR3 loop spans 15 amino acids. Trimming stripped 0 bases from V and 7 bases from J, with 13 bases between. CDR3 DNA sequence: TGTGCCAGCAGCGTAGCTCCTAGCTCAGTCGGGGAGCTGTTTTTT. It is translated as CASSVAPSSVGELFF.

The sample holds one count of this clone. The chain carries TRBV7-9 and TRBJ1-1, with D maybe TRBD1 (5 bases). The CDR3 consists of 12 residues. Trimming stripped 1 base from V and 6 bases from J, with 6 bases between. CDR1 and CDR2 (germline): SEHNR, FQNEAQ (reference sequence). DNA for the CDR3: TGTGCCAGCAGCTTAGGGGGCCCTGAAGCTTTCTTT. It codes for CASSLGGPEAFF.